One TCR beta chain is described in this entry. The CDR3 runs to 15 residues. The V and J ends lost 3 bases and 3 bases respectively, with 15 bases between them. Germline V lookup: CDR1 LGHDT, CDR2 YNNKEL (reference sequence). In the source study's methods: Amplifying reference gene primers gave estimates of nucleated cell counts. Profiling relied on immunoSEQ multiplex PCR, and the TCRdb table lists in-frame clones only, not all of them. V and J calls and clone size are those listed in that table; D and trimming were worked out from the DNA. The sample includes around 64,000 clones, roughly 91% of them seen just once. These data belong to a study of blood T cell repertoires in COVID-19. Study-level background: The study drew acute and convalescent COVID-19 samples from the United States, Italy and Spain. T cells, B-cell-depleted T cells, or PBMCs provided the cDNA or gDNA that served as material.

The J gene is TRBJ2-7, the V gene TRBV3-1 (or the pseudogene TRBV3-2); D is possibly TRBD1 (5 bases). Sequenced: peripheral blood. This TCR derives from a human donor in a cohort sampled during active COVID-19. The CDR3 loop reads CASSQGPGDSYEQYF. The CDR3 DNA follows: TGTGCCAGCAGCCAGGGGCCCGGCGACAGCTACGAGCAGTACTTC.